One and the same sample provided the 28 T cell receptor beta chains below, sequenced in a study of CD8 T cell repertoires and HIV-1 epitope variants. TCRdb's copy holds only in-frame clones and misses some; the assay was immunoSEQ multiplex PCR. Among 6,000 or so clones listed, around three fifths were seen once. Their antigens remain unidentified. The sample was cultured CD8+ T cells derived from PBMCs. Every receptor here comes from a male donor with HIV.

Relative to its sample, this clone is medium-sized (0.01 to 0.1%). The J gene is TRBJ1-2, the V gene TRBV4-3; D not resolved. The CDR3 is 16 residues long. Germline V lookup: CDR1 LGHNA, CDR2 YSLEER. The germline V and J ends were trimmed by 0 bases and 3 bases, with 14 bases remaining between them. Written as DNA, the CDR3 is TGCGCCAGCAGCCAAGATCCCCCAGACTTGGACTATGGCTACACCTTC. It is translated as CASSQDPPDLDYGYTF.

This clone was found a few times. CDR3 protein: CASSLGQLQETQYF. CDR3 nucleotide sequence: TGTGCCAGCAGCTTAGGCCAGCTCCAAGAGACCCAGTACTTC. The rearrangement joins TRBV13 to TRBJ2-5, with D unclear. Germline V CDR1 and CDR2: PRHDT, FYEKMQ (reference sequence). This CDR3 has 14 residues. V was shortened by 0 bases and J by 1 base, with 6 bases between the two germline ends.

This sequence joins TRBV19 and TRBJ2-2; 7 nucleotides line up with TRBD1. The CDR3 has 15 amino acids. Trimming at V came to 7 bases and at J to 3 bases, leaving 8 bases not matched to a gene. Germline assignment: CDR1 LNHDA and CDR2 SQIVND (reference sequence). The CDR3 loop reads CASTLGQFYTGELFF. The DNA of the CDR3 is TGTGCCAGTACCTTGGGACAGTTCTACACCGGGGAGCTGTTTTTT.

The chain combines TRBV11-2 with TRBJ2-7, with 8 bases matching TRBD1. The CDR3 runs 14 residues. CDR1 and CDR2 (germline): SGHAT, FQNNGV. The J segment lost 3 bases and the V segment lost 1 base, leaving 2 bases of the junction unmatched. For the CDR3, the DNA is TGTGCCAGCAGCTTAGGGACAGGGATCTACGAGCAGTACTTC. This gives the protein CASSLGTGIYEQYF.

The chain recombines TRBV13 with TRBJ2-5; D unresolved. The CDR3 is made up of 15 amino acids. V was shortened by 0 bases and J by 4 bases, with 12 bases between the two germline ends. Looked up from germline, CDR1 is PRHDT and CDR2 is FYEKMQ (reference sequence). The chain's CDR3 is CASSLGQPDTETQYF. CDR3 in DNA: TGTGCCAGCAGCTTAGGCCAGCCAGATACAGAGACCCAGTACTTC.

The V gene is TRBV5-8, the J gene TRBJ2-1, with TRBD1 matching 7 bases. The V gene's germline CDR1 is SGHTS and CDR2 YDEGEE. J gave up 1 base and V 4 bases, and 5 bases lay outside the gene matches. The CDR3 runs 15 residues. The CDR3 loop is CASSPDRASYNEQFF. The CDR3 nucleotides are TGTGCCAGCAGCCCAGACAGGGCTTCCTACAATGAGCAGTTCTTC.

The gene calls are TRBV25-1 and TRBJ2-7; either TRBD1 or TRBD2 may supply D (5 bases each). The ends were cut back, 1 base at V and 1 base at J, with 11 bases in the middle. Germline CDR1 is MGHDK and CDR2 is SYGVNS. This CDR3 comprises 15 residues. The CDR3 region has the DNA TGTGCCAGCAGTGAATGGGGGACGGATTCCTACGAGCAGTACTTC. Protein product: CASSEWGTDSYEQYF.

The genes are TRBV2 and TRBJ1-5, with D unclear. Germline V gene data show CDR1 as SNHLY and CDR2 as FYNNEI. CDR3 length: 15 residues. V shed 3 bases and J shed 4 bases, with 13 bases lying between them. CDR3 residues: CASSDKVRVNQPQHF. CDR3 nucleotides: TGTGCCAGCAGTGATAAGGTCCGGGTAAATCAGCCCCAGCATTTT.

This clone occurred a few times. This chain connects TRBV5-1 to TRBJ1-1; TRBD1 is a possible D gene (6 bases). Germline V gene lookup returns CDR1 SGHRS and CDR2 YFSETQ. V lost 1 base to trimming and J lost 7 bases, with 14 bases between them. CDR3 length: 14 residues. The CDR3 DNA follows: TGCGCCAGCAGCTTGAACAGGGAGGCCCTTGAAGCTTTCTTT. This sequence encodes CASSLNREALEAFF.

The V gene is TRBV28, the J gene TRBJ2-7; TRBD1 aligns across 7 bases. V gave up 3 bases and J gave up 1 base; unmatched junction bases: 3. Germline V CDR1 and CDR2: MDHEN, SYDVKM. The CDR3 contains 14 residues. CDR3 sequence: CASSFVTGSYEQYF. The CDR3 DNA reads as TGTGCCAGCAGTTTTGTGACAGGGTCCTACGAGCAGTACTTC.

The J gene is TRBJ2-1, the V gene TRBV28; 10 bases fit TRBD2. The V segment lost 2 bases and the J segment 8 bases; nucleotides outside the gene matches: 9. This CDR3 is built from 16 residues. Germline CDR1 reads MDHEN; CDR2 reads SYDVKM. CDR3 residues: CASSLRVAGGYDEQFF. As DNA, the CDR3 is TGTGCCAGCAGTTTACGAGTAGCGGGAGGTTACGATGAGCAGTTCTTC.

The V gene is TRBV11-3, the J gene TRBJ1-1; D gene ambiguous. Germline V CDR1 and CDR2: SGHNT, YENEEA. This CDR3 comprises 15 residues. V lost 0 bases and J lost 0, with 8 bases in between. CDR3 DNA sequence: TGTGCCAGCAGCTTAGATGGTACTCTGAACACTGAAGCTTTCTTT. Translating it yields CASSLDGTLNTEAFF.

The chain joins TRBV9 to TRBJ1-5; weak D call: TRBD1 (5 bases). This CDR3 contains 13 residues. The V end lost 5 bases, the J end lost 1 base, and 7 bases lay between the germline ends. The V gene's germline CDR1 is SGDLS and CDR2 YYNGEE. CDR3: CASSAGSNQPQHF. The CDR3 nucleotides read TGTGCCAGCAGTGCAGGGAGCAATCAGCCCCAGCATTTT. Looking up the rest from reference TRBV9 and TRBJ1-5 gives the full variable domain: DSGVTQTPKHLITATGQRVTLRCSPRSGDLSVYWYQQSLDQGLQFLIQYYNGEERAKGNILERFSAQQFPDLHSELNLSSLELGDSALYFCASSAGSNQPQHFGDGTRLSIL.

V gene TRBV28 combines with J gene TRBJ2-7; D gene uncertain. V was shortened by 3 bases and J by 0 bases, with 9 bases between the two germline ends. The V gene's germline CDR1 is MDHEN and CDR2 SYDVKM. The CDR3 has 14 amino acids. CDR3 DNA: TGTGCCAGCAGTTTCCCGCGCAGCTCCTACGAGCAGTACTTC. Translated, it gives CASSFPRSSYEQYF.

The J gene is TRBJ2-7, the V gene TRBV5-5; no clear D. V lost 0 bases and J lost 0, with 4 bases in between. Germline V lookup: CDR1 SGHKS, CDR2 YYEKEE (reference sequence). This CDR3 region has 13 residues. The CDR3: CASSLGSSYEQYF. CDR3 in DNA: TGTGCCAGCAGCTTGGGGAGCTCCTACGAGCAGTACTTC.

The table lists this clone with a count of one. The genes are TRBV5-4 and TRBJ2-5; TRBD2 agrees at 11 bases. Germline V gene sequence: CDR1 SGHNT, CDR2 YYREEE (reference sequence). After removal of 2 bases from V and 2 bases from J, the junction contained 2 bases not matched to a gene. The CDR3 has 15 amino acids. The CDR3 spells CASSFSSGGQETQYF. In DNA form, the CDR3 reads TGTGCCAGCAGCTTTTCTAGCGGGGGGCAAGAGACCCAGTACTTC. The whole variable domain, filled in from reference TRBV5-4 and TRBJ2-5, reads ETGVTQSPTHLIKTRGQQVTLRCSSQSGHNTVSWYQQALGQGPQFIFQYYREEENGRGNFPPRFSGLQFPNYSSELNVNALELDDSALYLCASSFSSGGQETQYFGPGTRLLVL.

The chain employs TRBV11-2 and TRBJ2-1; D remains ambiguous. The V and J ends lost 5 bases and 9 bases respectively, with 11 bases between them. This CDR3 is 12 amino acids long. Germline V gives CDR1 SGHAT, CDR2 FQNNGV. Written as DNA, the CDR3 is TGTGCCAGCAGCCCAGGTGCGTTTGAGCAGTTCTTC. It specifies CASSPGAFEQFF.

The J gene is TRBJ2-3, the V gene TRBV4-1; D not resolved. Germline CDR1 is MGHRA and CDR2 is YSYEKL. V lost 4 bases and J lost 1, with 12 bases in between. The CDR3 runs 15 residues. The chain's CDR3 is CASSPEERRTDTQYF. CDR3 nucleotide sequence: TGCGCCAGCAGCCCGGAAGAGCGCCGCACAGATACGCAGTATTTT.

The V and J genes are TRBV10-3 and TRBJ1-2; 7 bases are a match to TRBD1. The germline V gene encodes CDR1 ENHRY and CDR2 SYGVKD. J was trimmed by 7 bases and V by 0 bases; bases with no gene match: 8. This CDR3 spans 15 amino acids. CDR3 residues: CAISESLDRSAGYTF. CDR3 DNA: TGTGCCATCAGTGAGTCCCTGGACAGGTCGGCTGGCTACACCTTC.

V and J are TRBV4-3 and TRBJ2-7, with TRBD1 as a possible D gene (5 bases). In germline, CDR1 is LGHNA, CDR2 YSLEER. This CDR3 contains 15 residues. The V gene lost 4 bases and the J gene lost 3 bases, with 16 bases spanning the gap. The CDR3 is CASSPGGRADYEQYF. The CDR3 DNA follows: TGCGCCAGCAGCCCCGGCGGCAGGGCAGACTACGAGCAGTACTTC.

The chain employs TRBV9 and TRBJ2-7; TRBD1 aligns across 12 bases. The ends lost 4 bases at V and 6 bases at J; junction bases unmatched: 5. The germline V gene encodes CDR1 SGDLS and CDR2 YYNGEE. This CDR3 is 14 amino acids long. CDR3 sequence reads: CASSTGTGGFEQYF. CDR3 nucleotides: TGTGCCAGCAGCACCGGGACAGGGGGCTTCGAGCAGTACTTC. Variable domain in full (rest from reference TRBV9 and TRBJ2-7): DSGVTQTPKHLITATGQRVTLRCSPRSGDLSVYWYQQSLDQGLQFLIQYYNGEERAKGNILERFSAQQFPDLHSELNLSSLELGDSALYFCASSTGTGGFEQYFGPGTRLTVT.

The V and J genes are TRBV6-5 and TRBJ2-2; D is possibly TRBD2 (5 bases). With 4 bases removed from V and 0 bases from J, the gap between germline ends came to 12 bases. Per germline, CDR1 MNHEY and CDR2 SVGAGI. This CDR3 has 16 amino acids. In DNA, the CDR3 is TGTGCCAGCAGTTCCGAGCGGCAAGCGAACACCGGGGAGCTGTTTTTT. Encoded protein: CASSSERQANTGELFF.

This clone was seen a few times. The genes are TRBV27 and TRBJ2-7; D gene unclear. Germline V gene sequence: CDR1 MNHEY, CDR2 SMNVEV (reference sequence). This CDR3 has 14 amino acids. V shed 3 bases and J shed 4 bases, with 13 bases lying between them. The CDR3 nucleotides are TGTGCCAGCAGTTTCGCAGAGAACTCGTACGAGCAGTACTTC. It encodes CASSFAENSYEQYF.

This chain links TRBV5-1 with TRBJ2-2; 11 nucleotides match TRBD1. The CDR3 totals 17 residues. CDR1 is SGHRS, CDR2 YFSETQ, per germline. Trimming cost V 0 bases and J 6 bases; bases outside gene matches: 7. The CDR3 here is CASSLGRTGGFPGELFF. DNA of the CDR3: TGCGCCAGCAGCTTGGGTAGGACAGGGGGCTTCCCCGGGGAGCTGTTTTTT.

As DNA, the CDR3 is TGTGCCAGCAGCGGGACTAGCGAGTCCTACAATGAGCAGTTCTTC. As protein: CASSGTSESYNEQFF. This rearrangement joins TRBV7-9 to TRBJ2-1; 10 bases map to TRBD2. In germline, CDR1 is SEHNR, CDR2 FQNEAQ (reference sequence). CDR3 length: 15 residues. With 5 bases clipped from V and 1 base from J, the junction kept 2 bases outside the gene matches.

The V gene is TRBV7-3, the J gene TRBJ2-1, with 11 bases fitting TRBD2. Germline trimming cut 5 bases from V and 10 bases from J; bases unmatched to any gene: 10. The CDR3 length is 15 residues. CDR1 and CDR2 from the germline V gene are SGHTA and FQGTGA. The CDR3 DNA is TGTGCCAGCAGCCCCCTTAGCGGGGGGGCCGAGGAGCAGTTCTTC. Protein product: CASSPLSGGAEEQFF.

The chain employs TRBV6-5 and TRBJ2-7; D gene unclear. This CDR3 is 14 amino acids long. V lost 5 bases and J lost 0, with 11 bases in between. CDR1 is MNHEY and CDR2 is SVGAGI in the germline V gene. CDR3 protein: CASSPVGSSYEQYF. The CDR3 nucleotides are TGTGCCAGCAGTCCCGTGGGATCCTCCTACGAGCAGTACTTC.

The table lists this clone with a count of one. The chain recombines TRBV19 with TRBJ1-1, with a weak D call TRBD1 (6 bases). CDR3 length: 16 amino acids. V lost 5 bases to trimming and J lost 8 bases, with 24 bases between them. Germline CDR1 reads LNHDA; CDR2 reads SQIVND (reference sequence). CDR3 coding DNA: TGTGCCAGTAGTTTTGCCGGTACAGGGCGGCTCGAAGAAGCTTTCTTT. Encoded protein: CASSFAGTGRLEEAFF.